In this sample, the clone carrying this T cell receptor beta chain turned up a few times. This CDR3 is built from 15 residues. V dropped 1 base and J dropped 4 bases, with 8 bases sitting between them. Germline V lookup: CDR1 SGHVS, CDR2 FNYEAQ. Profiled with immunoSEQ multiplex PCR; TCRdb holds only in-frame clones, not every one. Of some 150,000 clones in the sample, 84% are singletons; the top ten hold 14%. The sample belongs to a study of blood T cell repertoires in COVID-19. Study at large: Both acute and convalescent COVID-19 samples were obtained from the United States, Italy and Spain. Sample material is recorded as cDNA or gDNA derived from T cells, B-cell-depleted T cells, or PBMCs.

The Seattle site enrolled patients during active infection and followed them longitudinally. The V and J genes are TRBV7-6 and TRBJ1-6; D is unresolved. This TCR was recovered from a woman in her sixties or seventies with COVID-19, enrolled during active disease. Sequencing input: peripheral blood. The CDR3 region is CASSLVSEYNSPLHF. CDR3 sequence (DNA): TGTGCCAGCAGCTTAGTATCTGAGTATAATTCACCCCTCCACTTT. The full variable domain, completed using reference TRBV7-6 and TRBJ1-6, is GAGVSQSPRYKVTKRGQDVALRCDPISGHVSLYWYRQALGQGPEFLTYFNYEAQQDKSGLPNDRFSAERPEGSISTLTIQRTEQRDSAMYRCASSLVSEYNSPLHFGNGTRLTVT.